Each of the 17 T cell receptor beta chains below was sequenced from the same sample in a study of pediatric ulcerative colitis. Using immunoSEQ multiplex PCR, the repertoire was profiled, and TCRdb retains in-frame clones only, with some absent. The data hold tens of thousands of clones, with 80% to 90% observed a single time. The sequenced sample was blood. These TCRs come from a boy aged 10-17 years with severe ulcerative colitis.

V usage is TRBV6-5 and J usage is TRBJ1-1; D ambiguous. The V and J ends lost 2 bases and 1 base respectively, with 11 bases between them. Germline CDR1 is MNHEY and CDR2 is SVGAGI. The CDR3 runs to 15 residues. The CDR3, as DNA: TGTGCCAGCAGTTACCGAAAGGCGTCGAACACTGAAGCTTTCTTT. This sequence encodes CASSYRKASNTEAFF.

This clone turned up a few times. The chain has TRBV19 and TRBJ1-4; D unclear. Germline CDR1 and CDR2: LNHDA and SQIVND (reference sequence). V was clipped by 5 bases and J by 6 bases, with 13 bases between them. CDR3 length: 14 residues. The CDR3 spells CASSRSGGDEKLFF. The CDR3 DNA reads TGTGCCAGTAGTCGATCTGGAGGTGATGAAAAACTGTTTTTT.

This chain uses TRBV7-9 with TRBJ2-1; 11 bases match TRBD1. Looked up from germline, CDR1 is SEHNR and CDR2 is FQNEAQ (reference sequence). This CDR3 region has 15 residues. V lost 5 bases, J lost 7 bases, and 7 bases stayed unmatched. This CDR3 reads CASSPGTGGRNEQFF. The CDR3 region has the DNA TGTGCCAGCAGCCCCGGGACAGGGGGACGGAATGAGCAGTTCTTC. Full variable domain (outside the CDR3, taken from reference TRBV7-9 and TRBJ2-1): DTGVSQNPRHKITKRGQNVTFRCDPISEHNRLYWYRQTLGQGPEFLTYFQNEAQLEKSRLLSDRFSAERPKGSFSTLEIQRTEQGDSAMYLCASSPGTGGRNEQFFGPGTRLTVL.

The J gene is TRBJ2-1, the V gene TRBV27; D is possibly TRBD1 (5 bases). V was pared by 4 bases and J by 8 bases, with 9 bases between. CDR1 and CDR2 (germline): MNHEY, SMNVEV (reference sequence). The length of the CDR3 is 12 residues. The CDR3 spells CASSYQGDEQFF. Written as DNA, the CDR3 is TGTGCCAGCAGTTATCAAGGGGATGAGCAGTTCTTC.

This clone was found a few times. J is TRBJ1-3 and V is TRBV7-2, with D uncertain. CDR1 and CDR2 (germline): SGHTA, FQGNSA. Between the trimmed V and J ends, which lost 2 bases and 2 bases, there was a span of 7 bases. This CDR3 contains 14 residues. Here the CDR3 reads CASSLTLTGNTIYF. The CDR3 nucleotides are TGTGCCAGCAGCTTAACCTTGACTGGAAACACCATATATTTT.

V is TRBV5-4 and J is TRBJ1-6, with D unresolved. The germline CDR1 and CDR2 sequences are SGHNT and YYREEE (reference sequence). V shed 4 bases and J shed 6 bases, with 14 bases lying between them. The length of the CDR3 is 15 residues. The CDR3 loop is CASSPRQDFNSPLHF. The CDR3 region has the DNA TGTGCCAGCAGCCCAAGACAAGATTTTAATTCACCCCTCCACTTT.

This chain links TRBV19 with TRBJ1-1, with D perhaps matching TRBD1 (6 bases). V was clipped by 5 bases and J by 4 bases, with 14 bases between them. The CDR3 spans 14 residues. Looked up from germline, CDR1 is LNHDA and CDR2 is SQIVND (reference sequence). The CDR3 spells CASSRGGAATEAFF. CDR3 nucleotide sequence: TGTGCCAGTAGTCGCGGGGGGGCGGCCACTGAAGCTTTCTTT.

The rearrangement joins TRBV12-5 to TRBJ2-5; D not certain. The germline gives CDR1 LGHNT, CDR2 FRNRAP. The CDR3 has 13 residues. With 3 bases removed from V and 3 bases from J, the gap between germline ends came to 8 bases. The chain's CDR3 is CASGFKAEETQYF. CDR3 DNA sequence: TGTGCTAGTGGTTTCAAAGCCGAAGAGACCCAGTACTTC.

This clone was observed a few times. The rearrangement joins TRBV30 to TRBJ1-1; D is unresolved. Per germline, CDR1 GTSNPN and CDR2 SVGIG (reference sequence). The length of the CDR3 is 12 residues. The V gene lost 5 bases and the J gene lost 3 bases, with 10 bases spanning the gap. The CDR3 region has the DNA TGTGCCTGGGCTATTAGTTACACTGAAGCTTTCTTT. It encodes CAWAISYTEAFF.

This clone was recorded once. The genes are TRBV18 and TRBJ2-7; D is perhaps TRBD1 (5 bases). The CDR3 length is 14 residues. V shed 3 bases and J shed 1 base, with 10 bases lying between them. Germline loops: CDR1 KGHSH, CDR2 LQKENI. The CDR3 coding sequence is TGTGCCAGCTCACCGGACACGGCTTCCTACGAGCAGTACTTC. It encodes CASSPDTASYEQYF.

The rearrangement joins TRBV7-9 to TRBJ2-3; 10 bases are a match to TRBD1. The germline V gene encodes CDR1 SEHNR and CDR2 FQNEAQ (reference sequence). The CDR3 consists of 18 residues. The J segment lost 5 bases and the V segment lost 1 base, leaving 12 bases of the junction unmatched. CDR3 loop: CASSLGRVTGGAEDTQYF. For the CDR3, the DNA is TGTGCCAGCAGCTTAGGGAGGGTGACAGGGGGCGCGGAAGATACGCAGTATTTT.

The CDR3 is CASTPNSSPYNEQFF. CDR3 sequence (DNA): TGTGCCAGCACCCCGAACAGTTCACCCTACAATGAGCAGTTCTTC. V gene TRBV25-1 combines with J gene TRBJ2-1, with unresolved D. Trimming left V 7 bases short and J 2 bases short, with 15 bases between. CDR1 and CDR2 (germline): MGHDK, SYGVNS. The CDR3 sequence is 15 residues long.

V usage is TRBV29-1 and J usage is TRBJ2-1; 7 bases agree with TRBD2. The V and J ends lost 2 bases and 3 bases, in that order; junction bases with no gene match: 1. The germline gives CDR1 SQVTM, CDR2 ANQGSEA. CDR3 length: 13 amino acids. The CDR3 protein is CSVELADYNEQFF. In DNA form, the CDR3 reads TGCAGCGTTGAACTAGCGGACTACAATGAGCAGTTCTTC.

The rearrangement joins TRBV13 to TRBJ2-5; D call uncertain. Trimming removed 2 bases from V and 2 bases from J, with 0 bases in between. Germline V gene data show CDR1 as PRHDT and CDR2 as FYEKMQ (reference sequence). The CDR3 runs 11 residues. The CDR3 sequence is CASSLQETQYF. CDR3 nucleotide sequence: TGTGCCAGCAGCTTACAAGAGACCCAGTACTTC. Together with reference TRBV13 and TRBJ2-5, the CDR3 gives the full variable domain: AAGVIQSPRHLIKEKRETATLKCYPIPRHDTVYWYQQGPGQDPQFLISFYEKMQSDKGSIPDRFSAQQFSDYHSELNMSSLELGDSALYFCASSLQETQYFGPGTRLLVL.

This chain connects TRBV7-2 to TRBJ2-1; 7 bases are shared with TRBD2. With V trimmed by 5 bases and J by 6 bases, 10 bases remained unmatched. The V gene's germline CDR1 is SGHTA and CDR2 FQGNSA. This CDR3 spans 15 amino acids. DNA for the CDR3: TGTGCCAGCAGCGCAATATCGGGGGGACTCAATGAGCAGTTCTTC. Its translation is CASSAISGGLNEQFF. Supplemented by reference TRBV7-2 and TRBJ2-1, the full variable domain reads GAGVSQSPSNKVTEKGKDVELRCDPISGHTALYWYRQSLGQGLEFLIYFQGNSAPDKSGLPSDRFSAERTGGSVSTLTIQRTQQEDSAVYLCASSAISGGLNEQFFGPGTRLTVL.

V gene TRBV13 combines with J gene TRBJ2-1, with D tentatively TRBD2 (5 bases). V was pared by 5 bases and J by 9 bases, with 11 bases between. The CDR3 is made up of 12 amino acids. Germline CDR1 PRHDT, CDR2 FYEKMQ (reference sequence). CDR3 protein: CASSPAGGEQFF. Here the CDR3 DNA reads TGTGCCAGCAGCCCCGCGGGTGGTGAGCAGTTCTTC. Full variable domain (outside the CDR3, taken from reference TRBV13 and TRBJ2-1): AAGVIQSPRHLIKEKRETATLKCYPIPRHDTVYWYQQGPGQDPQFLISFYEKMQSDKGSIPDRFSAQQFSDYHSELNMSSLELGDSALYFCASSPAGGEQFFGPGTRLTVL.

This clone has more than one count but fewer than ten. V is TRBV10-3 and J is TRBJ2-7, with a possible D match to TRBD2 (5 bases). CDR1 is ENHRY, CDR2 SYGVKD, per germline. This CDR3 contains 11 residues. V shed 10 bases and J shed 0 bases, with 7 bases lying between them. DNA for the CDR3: TGTGCCACGAGGGACTCCTACGAGCAGTACTTC. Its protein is CATRDSYEQYF.